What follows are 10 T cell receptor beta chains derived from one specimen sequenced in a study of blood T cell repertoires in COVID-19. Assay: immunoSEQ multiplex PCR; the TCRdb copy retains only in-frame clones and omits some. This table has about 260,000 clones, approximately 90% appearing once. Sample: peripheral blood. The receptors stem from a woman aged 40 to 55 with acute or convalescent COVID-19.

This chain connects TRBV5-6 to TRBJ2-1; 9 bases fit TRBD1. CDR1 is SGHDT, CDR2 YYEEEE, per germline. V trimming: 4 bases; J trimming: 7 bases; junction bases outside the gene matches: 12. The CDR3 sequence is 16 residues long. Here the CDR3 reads CASSRDRGQGWNEQFF. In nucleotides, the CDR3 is TGTGCCAGCAGCCGAGACCGGGGACAGGGATGGAATGAGCAGTTCTTC.

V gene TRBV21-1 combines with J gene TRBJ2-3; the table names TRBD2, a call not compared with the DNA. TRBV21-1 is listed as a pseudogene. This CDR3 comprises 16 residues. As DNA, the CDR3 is TGTGCCAGCAGCAAAGAAGGCGGGGGAGGGACAGATACGCAGTATTTT. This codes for CASSKEGGGGTDTQYF.

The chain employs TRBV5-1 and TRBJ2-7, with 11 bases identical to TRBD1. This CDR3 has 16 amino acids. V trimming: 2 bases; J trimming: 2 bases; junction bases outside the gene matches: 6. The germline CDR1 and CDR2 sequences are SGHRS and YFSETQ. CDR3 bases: TGCGCCAGCAGCTTAACCGGACAGGGGGCAGCCTACGAGCAGTACGTC. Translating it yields CASSLTGQGAAYEQYV.

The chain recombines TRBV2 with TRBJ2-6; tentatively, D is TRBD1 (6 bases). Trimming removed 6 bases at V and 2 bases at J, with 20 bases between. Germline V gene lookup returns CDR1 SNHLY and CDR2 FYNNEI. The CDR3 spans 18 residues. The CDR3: CASRGLAGTYPGANVLTF. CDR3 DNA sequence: TGTGCCAGCAGGGGTCTGGCCGGGACATATCCTGGGGCCAACGTCCTGACTTTC.

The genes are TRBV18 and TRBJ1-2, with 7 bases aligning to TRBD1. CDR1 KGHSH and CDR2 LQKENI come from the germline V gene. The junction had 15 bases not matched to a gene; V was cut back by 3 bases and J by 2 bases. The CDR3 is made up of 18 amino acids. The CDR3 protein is CASSPPGGNPPLNYGYTF. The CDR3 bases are TGTGCCAGCTCACCCCCAGGGGGGAACCCTCCTTTAAACTATGGCTACACCTTC.

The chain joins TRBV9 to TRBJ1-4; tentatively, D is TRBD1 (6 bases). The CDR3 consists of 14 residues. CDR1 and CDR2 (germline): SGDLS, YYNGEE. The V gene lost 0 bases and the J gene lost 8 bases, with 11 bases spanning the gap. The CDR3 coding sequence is TGTGCCAGCAGCGTAGGGACAGTCCGAGAAAAACTGTTTTTT. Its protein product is CASSVGTVREKLFF.

In nucleotides, the CDR3 is TGTGCCAGCAGCTCTCAGGGGTGGTGGAATTCACCCCTCCACTTT. Translating gives CASSSQGWWNSPLHF. The chain has TRBV3-1 (or the pseudogene TRBV3-2) and TRBJ1-6; the D gene is possibly TRBD1 (6 bases). Germline CDR1 is LGHDT and CDR2 is YNNKEL (reference sequence). Trimming removed 5 bases at V and 7 bases at J, with 15 bases between. This CDR3 has 15 amino acids.

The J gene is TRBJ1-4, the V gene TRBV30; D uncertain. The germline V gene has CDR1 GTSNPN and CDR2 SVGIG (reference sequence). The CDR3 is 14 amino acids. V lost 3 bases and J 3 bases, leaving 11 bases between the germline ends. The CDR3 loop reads CAWSRGGSNEKLFF. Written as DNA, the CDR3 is TGTGCCTGGAGCCGTGGCGGGTCTAATGAAAAACTGTTTTTT.

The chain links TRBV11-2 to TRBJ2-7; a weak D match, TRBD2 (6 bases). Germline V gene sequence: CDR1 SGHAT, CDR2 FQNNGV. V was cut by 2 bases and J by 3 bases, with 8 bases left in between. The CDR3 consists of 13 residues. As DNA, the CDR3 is TGTGCCAGCAGCTTATCCGGGAGCTACGAGCAGTACGTC. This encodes CASSLSGSYEQYV.

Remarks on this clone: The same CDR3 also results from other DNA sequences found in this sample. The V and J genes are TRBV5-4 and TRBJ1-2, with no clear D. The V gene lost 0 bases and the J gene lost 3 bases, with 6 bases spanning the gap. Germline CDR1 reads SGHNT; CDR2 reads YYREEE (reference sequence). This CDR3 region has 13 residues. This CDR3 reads CASSLGQDYGYTF. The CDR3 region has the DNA TGTGCCAGCAGCTTGGGGCAGGACTATGGCTACACCTTC.